This entry lists 2 T cell receptor beta chains sequenced from one sample in a study of blood T cell repertoires in COVID-19. Measured with immunoSEQ multiplex PCR; TCRdb has only the in-frame clones, and not every one. The table lists some 210,000 clones, 84% of them singletons. Sequencing was done on a sample of peripheral blood. All receptors derive from a human donor in a cohort sampled during active COVID-19.

The J gene is TRBJ1-3, the V gene TRBV7-9; D unresolved. This CDR3 spans 13 amino acids. V lost 1 base and J lost 4, with 5 bases in between. Germline V gene data show CDR1 as SEHNR and CDR2 as FQNEAQ (reference sequence). The DNA of the CDR3 is TGTGCCAGCAGCTTAGGAGAGGGAAACACCATATATTTT. The encoded protein is CASSLGEGNTIYF.

This sequence joins TRBV11-2 and TRBJ2-3, with TRBD2 matching 7 bases. Germline V gene lookup returns CDR1 SGHAT and CDR2 FQNNGV. V was pared by 10 bases and J by 1 base, with 5 bases of the junction left unmatched. The CDR3 extends over 13 amino acids. The DNA of the CDR3 is TGTGCCACCAGACTAGCTGGCACAGATACGCAGTATTTT. Amino acid sequence: CATRLAGTDTQYF.